Listed below are T cell receptor beta chains from one sample, sequenced in a study of shared clonotypes between healthy human individuals. Sequencing used immunoSEQ multiplex PCR; TCRdb keeps in-frame clones, though not all of them. Of more than 2 million clones in the sample, 90% to 95% are singletons; the top ten hold around 1.8%. Sequencing used naive CD8+ T cells from PBMCs. These receptors all come from a man younger than 30 in good health. Some clones in this sample may be carry-over from other donors' samples. Both conserved end residues are part of each CDR3. D genes are given only for firm matches. Clone size is stated in some rows and not others, as once, few, many or a class when expanded.

J gene,clone size,V gene,D gene,CDR3 DNA,CDR3 protein
TRBJ2-1,.,TRBV19,TRBD1,TGTGCCAGTAGTCCCCGGGACAGGGGGAATGAGCAGTTCTTC,CASSPRDRGNEQFF
TRBJ1-2,once,TRBV6-5,TRBD1,TGTGCCGGCAGCAGACAGGGGGCGGACTATGGCTACACCTTC,CAGSRQGADYGYTF
TRBJ2-5,.,TRBV7-9,.,TGTGCCAGCAGAGAACCCCGGGCGGGGGAGACCCAGTACTTC,CASREPRAGETQYF
TRBJ1-2,.,TRBV15,.,TGTGCCACCAGCAGCGGCCCAACCTATGGCTACACCTTC,CATSSGPTYGYTF
TRBJ2-7,.,TRBV13,.,TGTGCCAGCAGCTTAGGCGGGCAGGGTGAGGGCGAGCAGTACTTC,CASSLGGQGEGEQYF
TRBJ2-7,.,TRBV28,TRBD2,TGTGCCAGCAGTTTGAGGGAGGGAGTCTACGAGCAGTACTTC,CASSLREGVYEQYF
TRBJ2-2,.,TRBV6-4,TRBD2,TGTGCCAGCAGCCGACTAGCGGGACTCACCGGGGAGCTGTTTTTT,CASSRLAGLTGELFF
TRBJ2-7,.,TRBV2,.,TGTGCCAGCATCGGTAGGGTATCGTACGAGCAGTACTTC,CASIGRVSYEQYF
TRBJ2-5,.,TRBV19,.,TGTGCCAGTAGTAGAAACAGGGAAGAGACCCAGTACTTC,CASSRNREETQYF
TRBJ2-5,.,TRBV11-2,TRBD2,TGTGCCAGCAGCCCAAGAGGGCTAGCGGGAGGAGAGACCCAGTACTTC,CASSPRGLAGGETQYF
TRBJ2-2,.,TRBV9,TRBD1,TGTGCCAGCAGCGTAGCCCCGGACAGGGAGGCCGGGGAGCTGTTTTTT,CASSVAPDREAGELFF
TRBJ1-1,.,TRBV7-9,.,TGTGCCAGCAGTACCCTTATCCTGGTTGGCAGGGCAGACACTGAAGCTTTCTTT,CASSTLILVGRADTEAFF
TRBJ2-1,.,TRBV14,.,TGTGCCAGCAGCCATGGGGGATGGAATGAGCAGTTCTTC,CASSHGGWNEQFF
TRBJ2-5,.,TRBV18,TRBD1,TGTGCCAGCTCACCAGTTCGTACAGGGGGCTTTGAGACCCAGTACTTC,CASSPVRTGGFETQYF
TRBJ2-7,.,TRBV11-3,.,TGTGCCAGCAGCCAGTCCGGGGATCACGAGCAGTACTTC,CASSQSGDHEQYF
TRBJ2-3,.,TRBV27,.,TGTGCCAGCAGTTTACTAGTTTCTAGCACAGATACGCAGTATTTT,CASSLLVSSTDTQYF
TRBJ1-5,.,TRBV15,.,TGTGCCACCAGCACCCGGGTCCCCGCGGGTGGAAATCAGCCCCAGCATTTT,CATSTRVPAGGNQPQHF
TRBJ2-7,.,TRBV6-6,.,TGTGCCAGCAGTTACCTGGGGGCGTACGAGCAGTACTTC,CASSYLGAYEQYF
TRBJ1-1,once,TRBV7-9,.,TGTGCCAGCAGCTGGGGACCGCTTATGAACACTGAAGCTTTCTTT,CASSWGPLMNTEAFF
TRBJ1-4,.,TRBV7-9,TRBD1,TGTGCCAGCAGCCAAATTGGGGCAGGGGGCGCAACTAATGAAAAACTGTTTTTT,CASSQIGAGGATNEKLFF
TRBJ1-1,.,TRBV4-1,TRBD1,TGCGCCAGCAGCCACCCCCAGGGGGCACCCACTGAAGCTTTCTTT,CASSHPQGAPTEAFF
TRBJ2-5,once,TRBV29-1,TRBD2,TGCAGCGTTGAGGTCCTTAATCCGGGACTAAATTGGGGAACCCAGTACTTC,CSVEVLNPGLNWGTQYF
TRBJ2-7,.,TRBV19,.,TGTGCCAGTAGGGGACGGAGCTACGAGCAGTACTTC,CASRGRSYEQYF
TRBJ2-7,.,TRBV30,.,TGTGCCTGGAGTGCAACAATTAGAGCCTCCTACGAGCAGTACTTC,CAWSATIRASYEQYF
TRBJ2-7,.,TRBV4-3,TRBD2,TGCGCCAGCAGCCAGATACTAGCGGGAGAGTCCTACGAGCAGTACTTC,CASSQILAGESYEQYF
TRBJ1-5,.,TRBV30,.,TGTGCCTGGAGTGTACGTGGCAGTTCATTGATGGCCCAGCATTTT,CAWSVRGSSLMAQHF
TRBJ2-1,once,TRBV9,TRBD2,TGTGCCAGCAGCGCCCCGGGCCCGAGGACTAGCGGGAGGACTTCCTACAATGAGCAGTTCTTC,CASSAPGPRTSGRTSYNEQFF
TRBJ2-1,.,TRBV15,TRBD2,TGTGCCACCAGCAGCTCCGGGACTAAGGGGACTGAGCAGTTCTTC,CATSSSGTKGTEQFF
TRBJ1-2,.,TRBV2,.,TGTGCCAGCAGTGATCCAGTTAACTATGGCTACACCTTC,CASSDPVNYGYTF
TRBJ2-1,.,TRBV15,TRBD2,TGTGCCACCAGCAGAGCTGGCGGGAGGGTTGGCGGGCAGTTCTTC,CATSRAGGRVGGQFF
TRBJ2-7,.,TRBV28,.,TGTGCCAGCAGTCCCGCGGAGGCCTCCTACGAGCAGTACTTC,CASSPAEASYEQYF
TRBJ2-7,.,TRBV29-1,.,TGCAGCGTTGCGCCGCTGGACGGCTCCTACGAGCAGTACTTC,CSVAPLDGSYEQYF
TRBJ1-1,.,TRBV27,.,TGTGCCAGCAGCACCGATCTGATGAACACTGAAGCTTTCTTT,CASSTDLMNTEAFF
TRBJ2-7,once,TRBV10-1,TRBD1,TGCGCCACCTCCGGGACAGGGTTAGGTGGCGAGCAGTACTTC,CATSGTGLGGEQYF
TRBJ2-1,.,TRBV2,.,TGTGCCAGCAGTTCCGGGACTTACAATGAGCAGTTCTTC,CASSSGTYNEQFF
TRBJ1-1,.,TRBV2,.,TGTGCCAGCAGTGTACCAGCACACACTGAAGCTTTCTTT,CASSVPAHTEAFF
TRBJ1-1,once,TRBV10-1,.,TGCGCCAGCAGTGATAAGGGTACAGGAGCTTTCTTT,CASSDKGTGAFF
TRBJ2-1,.,TRBV4-1,.,TGCGCCAGCAAGTGGCGGAGCTCCTACAATGAGCAGTTCTTC,CASKWRSSYNEQFF
TRBJ1-2,once,TRBV4-2,.,TGTGCCAGCAGCCAAGACCCAGGAGGGTCTCCTGGCTACACCTTC,CASSQDPGGSPGYTF
TRBJ1-5,once,TRBV6-6,.,TGTGCCAGCAGGGTAGGACAGAGCAATCAGCCCCAGCATTTT,CASRVGQSNQPQHF
TRBJ1-2,.,TRBV28,.,TGTGCCAGCATGTACGGGAACTATGGCTACACCTTC,CASMYGNYGYTF
TRBJ1-2,.,TRBV18,.,TGTGCCAGCTCACCACCGCGGGCGAACTATGGCTACACCTTC,CASSPPRANYGYTF
TRBJ1-3,.,TRBV19,.,TGTGCCAGTAGTATAGGACGGATCTCTGGAAACACCATATATTTT,CASSIGRISGNTIYF
TRBJ1-4,.,TRBV7-9,.,TGTGCCATCGGGGGAGTAAATGAAAAACTGTTTTTT,CAIGGVNEKLFF
TRBJ2-7,.,TRBV9,TRBD1,TGTGCCAGCAGCGCGTCCGGGACAGGGTCCTACGAGCAGTACTTC,CASSASGTGSYEQYF
TRBJ1-1,few,TRBV14,.,TGTGCCAGCAGCCCACTGCTGGGGGCGGACACTGAAGCTTTCTTT,CASSPLLGADTEAFF
TRBJ2-3,once,TRBV7-2,.,TGTGCCAGCAGCTTATTGTCGCCGGGCGATACGCAGTATTTT,CASSLLSPGDTQYF
TRBJ1-5,.,TRBV28,.,TGTGCCAGCACCCAACCCCCCCCCTCTGGACTTACGCCCCGTCAGCCCCAGCATTTT,CASTQPPPSGLTPRQPQHF
TRBJ1-2,.,TRBV28,.,TGTGCCAGCAGTTCATACAGGGAGGTCTCCTATGGCTACACCTTC,CASSSYREVSYGYTF
TRBJ2-7,.,TRBV2,.,TGTGCCAGCAGTAGCCGCCAGACCTTCTACGAGCAGTACTTC,CASSSRQTFYEQYF
TRBJ2-1,.,TRBV6-5,TRBD2,TGTGCCAGCAGCCCTACTAGCGGGGGTTACAATGAGCAGTTCTTC,CASSPTSGGYNEQFF
TRBJ2-2,.,TRBV29-1,TRBD1,TGCAGCGTACTCACGGACAGGGGGCTCTTAACCGGGGAGCTGTTTTTT,CSVLTDRGLLTGELFF
TRBJ1-5,once,TRBV9,.,TGTGCCAGCAGCCCCTCGTCTCAGGGAGCCCAGCATTTT,CASSPSSQGAQHF